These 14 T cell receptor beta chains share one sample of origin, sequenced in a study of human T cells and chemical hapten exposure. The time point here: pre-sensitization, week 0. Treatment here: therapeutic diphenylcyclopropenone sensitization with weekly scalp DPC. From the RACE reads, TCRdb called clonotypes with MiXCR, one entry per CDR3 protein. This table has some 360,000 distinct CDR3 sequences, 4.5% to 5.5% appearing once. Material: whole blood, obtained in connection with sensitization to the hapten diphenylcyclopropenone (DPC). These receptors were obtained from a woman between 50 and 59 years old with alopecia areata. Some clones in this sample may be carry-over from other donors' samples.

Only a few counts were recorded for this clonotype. The CDR3 DNA reads TGTGCCAGCAGGTCCAGGGGCGAGTTTCGGAATGGCTACACCTTC. This encodes CASRSRGEFRNGYTF. This sequence joins TRBV27 and TRBJ1-2; TRBD1 is a possible D gene (6 bases). The CDR3 loop spans 15 amino acids. Trimming left V 6 bases short and J 6 bases short, with 20 bases between. Germline V gene data show CDR1 as MNHEY and CDR2 as SMNVEV (reference sequence).

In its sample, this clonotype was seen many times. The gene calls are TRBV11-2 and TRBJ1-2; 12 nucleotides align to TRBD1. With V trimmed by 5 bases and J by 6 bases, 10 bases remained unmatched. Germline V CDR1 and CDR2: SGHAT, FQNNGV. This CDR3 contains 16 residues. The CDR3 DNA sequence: TGTGCCAGCAGCACCCGACCGGGACAGGGGGCGGATGGCTACACCTTC. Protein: CASSTRPGQGADGYTF. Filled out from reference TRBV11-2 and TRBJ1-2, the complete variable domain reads EAGVAQSPRYKIIEKRQSVAFWCNPISGHATLYWYQQILGQGPKLLIQFQNNGVVDDSQLPKDRFSAERLKGVDSTLKIQPAKLEDSAVYLCASSTRPGQGADGYTFGSGTRLTVV.

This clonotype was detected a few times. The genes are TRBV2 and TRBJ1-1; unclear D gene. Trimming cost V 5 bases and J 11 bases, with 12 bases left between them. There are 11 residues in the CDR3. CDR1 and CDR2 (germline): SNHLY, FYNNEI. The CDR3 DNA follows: TGTGCCAGCAGTCGGCCTTCCGACGCTTTCTTT. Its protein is CASSRPSDAFF.

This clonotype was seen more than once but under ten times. Here the CDR3 reads CASIFSGLAGAQETQYF. CDR3 in DNA: TGTGCCAGCATCTTTTCTGGACTAGCGGGGGCTCAAGAGACCCAGTACTTC. V gene TRBV2 combines with J gene TRBJ2-5; 13 nucleotides match TRBD2. Germline V gene data show CDR1 as SNHLY and CDR2 as FYNNEI. The V gene end was trimmed by 7 bases and the J gene end by 2 bases; junction bases not matched to a gene: 10. The CDR3 contains 17 residues.

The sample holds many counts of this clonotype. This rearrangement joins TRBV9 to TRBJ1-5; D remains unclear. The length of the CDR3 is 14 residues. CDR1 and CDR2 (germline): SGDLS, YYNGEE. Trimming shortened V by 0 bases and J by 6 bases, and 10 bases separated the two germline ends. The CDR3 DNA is TGTGCCAGCAGCGTAGCTGGCCTCGGTCAGCCCCAGCATTTT. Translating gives CASSVAGLGQPQHF.

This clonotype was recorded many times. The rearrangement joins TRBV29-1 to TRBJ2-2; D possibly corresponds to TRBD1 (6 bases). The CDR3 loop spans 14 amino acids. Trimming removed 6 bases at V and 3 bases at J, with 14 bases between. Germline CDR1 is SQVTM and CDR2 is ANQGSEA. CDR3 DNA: TGCAGCGTCCGATGGACAGTAGACACCGGGGAGCTGTTTTTT. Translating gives CSVRWTVDTGELFF.

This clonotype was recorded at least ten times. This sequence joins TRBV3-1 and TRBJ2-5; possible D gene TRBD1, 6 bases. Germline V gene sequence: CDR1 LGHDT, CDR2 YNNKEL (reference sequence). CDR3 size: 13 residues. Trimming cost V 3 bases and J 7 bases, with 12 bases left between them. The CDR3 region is CASSHPRGWTQYF. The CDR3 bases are TGTGCCAGCAGCCATCCGAGGGGGTGGACCCAGTACTTC.

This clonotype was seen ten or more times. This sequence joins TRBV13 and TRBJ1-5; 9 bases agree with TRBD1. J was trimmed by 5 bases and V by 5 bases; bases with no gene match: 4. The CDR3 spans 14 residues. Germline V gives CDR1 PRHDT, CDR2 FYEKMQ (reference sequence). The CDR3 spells CASSARQGDQPQHF. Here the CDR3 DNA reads TGTGCCAGCAGCGCGCGACAGGGGGATCAGCCCCAGCATTTT.

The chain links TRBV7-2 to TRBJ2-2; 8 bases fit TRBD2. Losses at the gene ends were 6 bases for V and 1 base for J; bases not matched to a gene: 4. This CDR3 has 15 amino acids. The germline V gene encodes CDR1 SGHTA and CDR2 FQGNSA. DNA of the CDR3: TGTGCCAGCAGGTTTACTAGCGGGAACACCGGGGAGCTGTTTTTT. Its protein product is CASRFTSGNTGELFF.

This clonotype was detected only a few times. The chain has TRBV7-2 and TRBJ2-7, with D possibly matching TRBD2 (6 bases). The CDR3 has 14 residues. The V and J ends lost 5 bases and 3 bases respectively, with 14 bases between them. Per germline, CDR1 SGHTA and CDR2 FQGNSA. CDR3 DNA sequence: TGTGCCAGCAGCCCAGCGGGTGCCTACTACGAGCAGTACTTC. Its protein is CASSPAGAYYEQYF.

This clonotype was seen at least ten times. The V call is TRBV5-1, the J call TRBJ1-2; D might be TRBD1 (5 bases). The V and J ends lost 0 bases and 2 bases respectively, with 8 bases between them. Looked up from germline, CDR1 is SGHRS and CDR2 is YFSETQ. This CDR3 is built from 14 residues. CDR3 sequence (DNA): TGCGCCAGCAGCTTGGCGGGGGTCAACTATGGCTACACCTTC. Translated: CASSLAGVNYGYTF. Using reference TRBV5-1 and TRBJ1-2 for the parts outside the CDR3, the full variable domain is KAGVTQTPRYLIKTRGQQVTLSCSPISGHRSVSWYQQTPGQGLQFLFEYFSETQRNKGNFPGRFSGRQFSNSRSEMNVSTLELGDSALYLCASSLAGVNYGYTFGSGTRLTVV.

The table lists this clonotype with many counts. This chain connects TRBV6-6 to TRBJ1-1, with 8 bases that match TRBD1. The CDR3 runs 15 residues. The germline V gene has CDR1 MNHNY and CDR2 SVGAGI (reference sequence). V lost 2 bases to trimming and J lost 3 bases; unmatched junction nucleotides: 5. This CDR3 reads CASSYVRTGHTEAFF. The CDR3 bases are TGTGCCAGCAGTTACGTCAGGACAGGGCACACTGAAGCTTTCTTT.

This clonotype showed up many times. CDR3 sequence: CSARRESGNIQYF. CDR3 nucleotide sequence: TGCAGTGCTAGACGAGAGTCGGGAAACATTCAGTACTTC. The chain links TRBV20-1 to TRBJ2-4, with D uncertain. The CDR3 totals 13 residues. CDR1 DFQATT and CDR2 SNEGSKA come from the germline V gene (reference sequence). V was cut by 2 bases and J by 6 bases, with 11 bases left in between.

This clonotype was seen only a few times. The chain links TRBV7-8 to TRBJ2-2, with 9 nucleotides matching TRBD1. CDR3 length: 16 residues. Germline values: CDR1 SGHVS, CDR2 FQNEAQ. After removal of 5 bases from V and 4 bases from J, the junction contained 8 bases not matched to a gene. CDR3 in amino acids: CASSLRTGVSTGELFF. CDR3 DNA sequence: TGTGCCAGCAGCCTGCGGACAGGGGTCAGCACCGGGGAGCTGTTTTTT.